This TCR beta chain was observed in a study of blood T cell repertoires in COVID-19. On the study more broadly: Researchers got acute and convalescent COVID-19 samples from the United States, Italy and Spain. The analysed material was cDNA or gDNA that came from T cells, B-cell-depleted T cells, or PBMCs.

Sequencing used immunoSEQ multiplex PCR; TCRdb keeps in-frame clones, though not all of them. Of hundreds of thousands of clones in the sample, 70% to 90% are singletons; the top ten hold approximately 12%. Losses at the gene ends were 7 bases for V and 5 bases for J; bases not matched to a gene: 8. Looked up from germline, CDR1 is KGHDR and CDR2 is SFDVKD. The CDR3 sequence is 15 residues long. A single count supports this clone. The TCR comes from a woman aged 18-29 years who had recovered from COVID-19. Input material: peripheral blood. J is TRBJ2-7 and V is TRBV24-1; 12 bases fit TRBD2. The CDR3, as DNA: TGTGCCACCAGCGCTAGCGGGAGGGGTCCCCACGAGCAGTACTTC. Translation gives CATSASGRGPHEQYF.